Each of the 30 T cell receptor beta chains below was sequenced from the same sample in a study of spatial heterogeneity in lung cancer. Time point specified: sample taken at primary tumor resection. Their antigens are not known. A single record per CDR3 protein comes from TCRdb applying MiXCR to the 5' RACE reads. Among about 8,000 distinct CDR3 sequences, 7.5% to 10% were seen once, and the ten largest hold approximately 12%. Broader study findings: How many expanded intratumoral alpha and beta TCRs were present tracked the tumor mutation count, which was a count of nonsynonymous mutations.

Source: lung tumor tissue, taken at surgery. The receptors shown here come from a male donor with early-stage non-small cell lung cancer.

This clonotype was detected ten times or more. The rearrangement uses TRBV20-1 and TRBJ1-1, with D unresolved. This CDR3 is built from 12 residues. Looked up from germline, CDR1 is DFQATT and CDR2 is SNEGSKA (reference sequence). V was pared by 1 base and J by 1 base, with 4 bases between. The CDR3 coding sequence is TGCAGTGCTAGAGCCCCGAACACTGAAGCTTTCTTT. Its translation: CSARAPNTEAFF.

This clonotype showed up many times. V gene TRBV10-3 combines with J gene TRBJ2-3; D unresolved. The CDR3 has 15 residues. Germline values: CDR1 ENHRY, CDR2 SYGVKD. V was clipped by 2 bases and J by 2 bases, with 11 bases between them. CDR3: CAISEHVRFTDTQYF. DNA of the CDR3: TGTGCCATCAGTGAGCACGTGCGCTTCACAGATACGCAGTATTTT.

This clonotype was seen at least ten times. The rearrangement links TRBV20-1 to TRBJ1-5; TRBD1 aligns across 8 bases. From germline, CDR1 is DFQATT and CDR2 SNEGSKA (reference sequence). After removal of 6 bases from V and 5 bases from J, the junction contained 9 bases not matched to a gene. This CDR3 is 14 amino acids long. The CDR3 protein is CSAPGTGVYQPQHF. The CDR3 DNA reads as TGCAGTGCACCCGGGACAGGAGTTTATCAGCCCCAGCATTTT.

In this sample, this clonotype turned up many times. The V call is TRBV5-1, the J call TRBJ1-1, with 8 bases matching TRBD1. This CDR3 contains 14 residues. V lost 0 bases, J lost 5 bases, and 3 bases stayed unmatched. Germline CDR1 is SGHRS and CDR2 is YFSETQ. CDR3 sequence reads: CASSLGQGATEAFF. CDR3 coding DNA: TGCGCCAGCAGCTTGGGCCAGGGGGCGACTGAAGCTTTCTTT. Filled out from reference TRBV5-1 and TRBJ1-1, the complete variable domain reads KAGVTQTPRYLIKTRGQQVTLSCSPISGHRSVSWYQQTPGQGLQFLFEYFSETQRNKGNFPGRFSGRQFSNSRSEMNVSTLELGDSALYLCASSLGQGATEAFFGQGTRLTVV.

This clonotype was picked up one time. V gene TRBV10-3 combines with J gene TRBJ2-3; 9 nucleotides match TRBD1. Germline assignment: CDR1 ENHRY and CDR2 SYGVKD. V lost 6 bases, J lost 6 bases, and 7 bases stayed unmatched. The CDR3 has 14 amino acids. The CDR3 is CAIRWGTGTDTQYF. Written as DNA, the CDR3 is TGTGCCATCAGGTGGGGGACAGGGACCGATACGCAGTATTTT.

This clonotype was seen ten or more times. V usage is TRBV5-6 and J usage is TRBJ2-1; possibly TRBD2 for D (5 bases). V was pared by 6 bases and J by 4 bases, with 20 bases between. The CDR3 extends over 16 amino acids. Germline loops: CDR1 SGHDT, CDR2 YYEEEE. The CDR3 loop is CASKEGSRRFYNEQFF. CDR3 sequence (DNA): TGTGCCAGCAAGGAAGGTTCGAGGAGGTTTTACAATGAGCAGTTCTTC.

Many counts were recorded for this clonotype. The CDR3 reads CASSLPRSGRFYEQYF. As DNA, the CDR3 is TGTGCCAGCAGCTTGCCTCGTAGCGGGAGATTCTACGAGCAGTACTTC. The gene calls are TRBV5-6 and TRBJ2-7, with TRBD2 identical over 9 bases. Looked up from germline, CDR1 is SGHDT and CDR2 is YYEEEE. The V segment lost 1 base and the J segment 3 bases; nucleotides outside the gene matches: 8. The CDR3 totals 16 residues. Complete variable domain (other parts from reference TRBV5-6 and TRBJ2-7): DAGVTQSPTHLIKTRGQQVTLRCSPKSGHDTVSWYQQALGQGPQFIFQYYEEEERQRGNFPDRFSGHQFPNYSSELNVNALLLGDSALYLCASSLPRSGRFYEQYFGPGTRLTVT.

This clonotype was counted ten times or more. The gene calls are TRBV20-1 and TRBJ2-5; 10 nucleotides align to TRBD2. V shed 0 bases, J shed 4 bases, and the junction held 14 bases outside the gene matches. Per the germline V gene, CDR1 is DFQATT and CDR2 is SNEGSKA (reference sequence). The CDR3 totals 18 residues. The CDR3: CSARERLAGVGLVETQYF. CDR3 in DNA: TGCAGTGCTAGAGAGAGGCTAGCGGGAGTGGGATTGGTAGAGACCCAGTACTTC.

This clonotype is classed as medium-sized (0.01 to 0.1%). CDR3 sequence reads: CASNERRPPLHF. The DNA for the CDR3 is TGTGCCAGCAATGAACGGAGGCCACCCCTCCACTTT. The chain has TRBV28 and TRBJ1-6; unclear D gene. CDR3 length: 12 residues. Germline V gives CDR1 MDHEN, CDR2 SYDVKM. V gave up 7 bases and J gave up 11 bases, with 12 bases separating them.

The sample holds many counts of this clonotype. The rearrangement uses TRBV11-2 and TRBJ2-6; no firm D call. Trimming pared 5 bases from V and 0 bases from J, leaving 5 bases between. The CDR3 extends over 14 amino acids. Germline CDR1 is SGHAT and CDR2 is FQNNGV. The DNA of the CDR3 is TGTGCCAGCAGCCAAAACTCTGGGGCCAACGTCCTGACTTTC. Protein: CASSQNSGANVLTF.

This clonotype appeared many times. The chain links TRBV2 to TRBJ1-2; no clear D. The CDR3 runs to 13 residues. Trimming took 6 bases from V and 6 from J, leaving 14 bases between them. Germline values: CDR1 SNHLY, CDR2 FYNNEI. The CDR3 DNA follows: TGTGCCAGCAGCCAAGGCCCTAGGAATGGCTACACCTTC. Translated, it gives CASSQGPRNGYTF.

This clonotype showed up many times. The chain uses TRBV27 and TRBJ2-7; 11 bases are shared with TRBD2. The CDR3 has 15 residues. Germline CDR1 reads MNHEY; CDR2 reads SMNVEV (reference sequence). V lost 4 bases, J lost 5 bases, and 7 bases stayed unmatched. CDR3 region: CASSSETSGKDEQYF. CDR3 in DNA: TGTGCCAGCAGTTCCGAGACTAGCGGGAAAGACGAGCAGTACTTC.

Ten or more counts support this clonotype. The CDR3 region has the DNA TGTGCCAGCAGCTTAGTCCAGACCCCCTCCCTCCTTACATGGGAGGGGGCGCGAATTTATGGCTACACCTTC. Protein product: CASSLVQTPSLLTWEGARIYGYTF. The gene calls are TRBV7-6 and TRBJ1-2; the match to TRBD1 covers 7 bases. The CDR3 contains 24 residues. V lost 1 base to trimming and J lost 5 bases; unmatched junction nucleotides: 34. Germline lookup yields CDR1 SGHVS and CDR2 FNYEAQ.

There are many counts of this clonotype. The chain is built from TRBV20-1 and TRBJ1-2; unclear D gene. V gave up 3 bases and J gave up 6 bases, with 8 bases separating them. This CDR3 is built from 11 residues. Germline lookup yields CDR1 DFQATT and CDR2 SNEGSKA (reference sequence). The CDR3 is CSARALDGYTF. CDR3 DNA sequence: TGCAGTGCTAGGGCCCTCGATGGCTACACCTTC.

This clonotype was observed at least ten times. V and J are TRBV9 and TRBJ2-1; D is possibly TRBD1 (7 bases). The germline V and J ends were trimmed by 3 bases and 6 bases, with 25 bases remaining between them. The germline V gene has CDR1 SGDLS and CDR2 YYNGEE. The CDR3 contains 18 residues. The CDR3 loop is CASSEGAQVVLGGNEQFF. CDR3 DNA sequence: TGTGCCAGCAGCGAGGGGGCCCAGGTGGTCCTCGGGGGCAATGAGCAGTTCTTC.

This clonotype was observed at least ten times. CDR3 nucleotide sequence: TGCGCCAGCAGCCAAGAGGACAGCTTAGCCAAAAACATTCAGTACTTC. Translated: CASSQEDSLAKNIQYF. The V gene is TRBV4-1, the J gene TRBJ2-4, with D possibly TRBD1 on 6 matching bases. In germline, CDR1 is MGHRA, CDR2 YSYEKL. The length of the CDR3 is 16 residues. With 0 bases removed from V and 0 bases from J, the gap between germline ends came to 9 bases.

The chain joins TRBV5-1 to TRBJ1-1; perhaps TRBD1 as D (6 bases). CDR3 length: 14 amino acids. The germline V and J ends were trimmed by 1 base and 1 base, with 8 bases remaining between them. Per germline, CDR1 SGHRS and CDR2 YFSETQ. CDR3 coding DNA: TGCGCCAGCAGCTTGTCGGGACAGAACACTGAAGCTTTCTTT. This sequence encodes CASSLSGQNTEAFF.

By sample fraction, this clonotype is medium-sized. The chain has TRBV19 and TRBJ1-5; D call uncertain. The CDR3 contains 14 residues. The ends were cut back, 4 bases at V and 0 bases at J, with 7 bases in the middle. CDR1 is LNHDA, CDR2 SQIVND, per germline (reference sequence). The CDR3 nucleotides are TGTGCCAGTAGTAGGGCGATTAGCAATCAGCCCCAGCATTTT. It codes for CASSRAISNQPQHF.

This clonotype was recorded at least ten times. This chain connects TRBV9 to TRBJ2-1; 9 bases match TRBD2. Per the germline V gene, CDR1 is SGDLS and CDR2 is YYNGEE. The V and J ends lost 3 bases and 0 bases, in that order; junction bases with no gene match: 4. The CDR3 extends over 16 amino acids. The CDR3, as DNA: TGTGCCAGCAGCGGGATTAGCGGGAGCTCCTACAATGAGCAGTTCTTC. Amino acid sequence: CASSGISGSSYNEQFF.

This clonotype was counted at least ten times. The chain is built from TRBV2 and TRBJ2-7; D unresolved. V gave up 2 bases and J gave up 5 bases, with 16 bases separating them. CDR1 SNHLY and CDR2 FYNNEI come from the germline V gene. The length of the CDR3 is 15 residues. The CDR3 DNA follows: TGTGCCAGCAGTGAAATGGCGCTAGTTGAGGACGAGCAGTACGTC. Translating it yields CASSEMALVEDEQYV.

This clonotype was detected ten times or more. The chain recombines TRBV6-1 with TRBJ2-7; possible D gene TRBD1, 6 bases. The length of the CDR3 is 16 residues. V dropped 4 bases and J dropped 3 bases, with 19 bases sitting between them. Germline loops: CDR1 MNHNS, CDR2 SASEGT. The CDR3 DNA sequence: TGTGCCAGCAGTGTACCTCACGGTACAGGGTACTACGAGCAGTACGTC. This codes for CASSVPHGTGYYEQYV.

This clonotype was counted many times. The chain employs TRBV2 and TRBJ2-5; D gene ambiguous. CDR3 length: 15 residues. Germline V gives CDR1 SNHLY, CDR2 FYNNEI. V was shortened by 4 bases and J by 7 bases, with 19 bases between the two germline ends. The CDR3 DNA reads as TGTGCCAGCAGTGTCATTAGGGCCCCCGACGGGACCCAGTACTTC. This gives the protein CASSVIRAPDGTQYF.

This clonotype was detected many times. The chain has TRBV2 and TRBJ1-1; TRBD1 matches at 8 bases. In germline, CDR1 is SNHLY, CDR2 FYNNEI. V was clipped by 5 bases and J by 0 bases; unmatched bases: 2. The CDR3 spans 14 residues. As DNA, the CDR3 is TGTGCCAGCAGTAGACAGGGGATGAACACTGAAGCTTTCTTT. As protein: CASSRQGMNTEAFF.

This clonotype was found many times. This chain connects TRBV11-2 to TRBJ1-5; a possible D gene is TRBD1 (6 bases). The CDR3 loop spans 16 amino acids. V was pared by 1 base and J by 0 bases, with 10 bases between. Germline lookup yields CDR1 SGHAT and CDR2 FQNNGV. CDR3 loop: CASSLGGAYSNQPQHF. The CDR3 DNA is TGTGCCAGCAGCTTAGGGGGGGCGTATAGCAATCAGCCCCAGCATTTT.

This clonotype was seen at least ten times. V is TRBV5-1 and J is TRBJ1-1; unclear D gene. Germline V gene lookup returns CDR1 SGHRS and CDR2 YFSETQ. CDR3 length: 13 residues. V lost 6 bases to trimming and J lost 2 bases, with 11 bases between them. The CDR3 bases are TGCGCCAGCACCCTCAGGCGAAACACTGAAGCTTTCTTT. Translated: CASTLRRNTEAFF.

This clonotype is medium-sized (0.01 to 0.1%) within its sample. The chain has TRBV6-6 and TRBJ2-7; D may correspond to TRBD1 or TRBD2 (5 bases each). CDR3 size: 14 residues. Germline-derived CDR1 and CDR2 are MNHNY and SVGAGI (reference sequence). Trimming pared 2 bases from V and 3 bases from J, leaving 11 bases between. The CDR3 DNA sequence: TGTGCCAGCAGTTACGTAGGGACGGGCTACGAGCAGTACTTC. Translated: CASSYVGTGYEQYF.

This clonotype has ten or more counts. This chain uses TRBV28 with TRBJ2-7; D unresolved. The V gene lost 8 bases and the J gene lost 0 bases, with 11 bases spanning the gap. The CDR3 is 13 amino acids. The germline gives CDR1 MDHEN, CDR2 SYDVKM. The CDR3, as DNA: TGTGCCAGCGGCTTATCGGGCTCCTACGAGCAGTACTTC. Protein: CASGLSGSYEQYF. Complete variable domain (other parts from reference TRBV28 and TRBJ2-7): DVKVTQSSRYLVKRTGEKVFLECVQDMDHENMFWYRQDPGLGLRLIYFSYDVKMKEKGDIPEGYSVSREKKERFSLILESASTNQTSMYLCASGLSGSYEQYFGPGTRLTVT.

This clonotype was seen many times. This rearrangement joins TRBV20-1 to TRBJ2-5; TRBD1 matches 10 bases. This CDR3 contains 14 residues. The V and J ends lost 2 bases and 2 bases, in that order; junction bases with no gene match: 2. Looked up from germline, CDR1 is DFQATT and CDR2 is SNEGSKA (reference sequence). This CDR3 reads CSARPGQGQETQYF. The CDR3 DNA is TGCAGTGCTAGACCGGGACAGGGGCAAGAGACCCAGTACTTC.

This clonotype has a count of ten or more. The chain joins TRBV7-3 to TRBJ2-2, with 7 bases lining up with TRBD2. The J segment lost 7 bases and the V segment lost 5 bases, leaving 19 bases of the junction unmatched. CDR1 and CDR2 (germline): SGHTA, FQGTGA. This CDR3 comprises 18 residues. CDR3 coding DNA: TGTGCCAGCAGCCCCTTTAGGAAGGCGGGAGCCCCGGGCGGGGAGCTGTTTTTT. As protein: CASSPFRKAGAPGGELFF.

This clonotype was recorded many times. V gene TRBV6-1 combines with J gene TRBJ1-5; tentatively, D is TRBD1 (6 bases). V gave up 3 bases and J gave up 1 base, with 16 bases separating them. The V gene's germline CDR1 is MNHNS and CDR2 SASEGT. This CDR3 has 17 amino acids. The CDR3 nucleotides read TGTGCCAGCAGTGAGTCCTTTGGGGGGGCCAGCAATCAGCCCCAGCATTTT. Residues: CASSESFGGASNQPQHF.